Shown below are 21 T cell receptor beta chains from a single sample sequenced in a study of siplizumab effects on memory and regulatory T cells. Here immunoSEQ multiplex PCR was the method, and the copy in TCRdb shows in-frame clones only, minus some. The repertoire holds some 65,000 clones, with roughly 88% as singletons. Specimen: Tregs sorted from blood. The receptors were sampled from a human donor in good health.

V usage is TRBV6-5 and J usage is TRBJ1-1; 7 bases match TRBD1. This CDR3 is 14 amino acids long. The ends lost 6 bases at V and 3 bases at J; junction bases unmatched: 7. CDR1 MNHEY and CDR2 SVGAGI come from the germline V gene. The CDR3 is CASSQVQGYTEAFF. The CDR3 DNA reads as TGTGCCAGCAGCCAAGTACAGGGGTACACTGAAGCTTTCTTT.

The chain joins TRBV7-9 to TRBJ2-1; D might be TRBD2 (6 bases). The ends were cut back, 5 bases at V and 0 bases at J, with 14 bases in the middle. The germline V gene encodes CDR1 SEHNR and CDR2 FQNEAQ (reference sequence). The CDR3 length is 16 residues. Here the CDR3 reads CASSLPAGNSYNEQFF. Here the CDR3 DNA reads TGTGCCAGCAGCCTTCCGGCGGGAAACTCCTACAATGAGCAGTTCTTC.

The rearrangement joins TRBV18 to TRBJ2-3; TRBD2 might be the D (5 bases). Germline lookup yields CDR1 KGHSH and CDR2 LQKENI. Deletions cut 4 bases from V and 4 bases from J, with 9 bases between. This CDR3 region has 13 residues. CDR3 protein: CASSLGEADTQYF. The CDR3 DNA sequence: TGTGCCAGCTCACTGGGAGAAGCAGATACGCAGTATTTT.

This chain joins TRBV9 and TRBJ2-7; TRBD1 agrees at 8 bases. Germline CDR1 and CDR2: SGDLS and YYNGEE. Losses at the gene ends were 0 bases for V and 4 bases for J; bases not matched to a gene: 6. The CDR3 has 15 residues. The CDR3 DNA follows: TGTGCCAGCAGCGTAGGGGCAGGGGGCCTTTACGAGCAGTACTTC. It yields the protein CASSVGAGGLYEQYF. Looking up the rest from reference TRBV9 and TRBJ2-7 gives the full variable domain: DSGVTQTPKHLITATGQRVTLRCSPRSGDLSVYWYQQSLDQGLQFLIQYYNGEERAKGNILERFSAQQFPDLHSELNLSSLELGDSALYFCASSVGAGGLYEQYFGPGTRLTVT.

The rearrangement links TRBV11-1 to TRBJ2-7; maybe TRBD2 (6 bases). Trimming left V 5 bases short and J 0 bases short, with 17 bases between. Germline V gives CDR1 SGHAT, CDR2 FQDESV (reference sequence). This CDR3 region has 16 residues. The DNA of the CDR3 is TGTGCCAGCAGCCTGAGACTAGGGCCGAGCTCCTACGAGCAGTACTTC. This encodes CASSLRLGPSSYEQYF.

The V and J genes are TRBV4-2 and TRBJ2-1; the match to TRBD2 covers 10 bases. The CDR3 totals 15 residues. Trimming at V came to 7 bases and at J to 2 bases, leaving 5 bases not matched to a gene. Germline V gene data show CDR1 as LGHNA and CDR2 as YNFKEQ. The CDR3 region is CASNPTSGAYNEQFF. Written as DNA, the CDR3 is TGTGCCAGCAACCCTACTAGCGGGGCCTACAATGAGCAGTTCTTC.

The chain employs TRBV7-9 and TRBJ1-4; D might be TRBD1 (5 bases). Germline V gene sequence: CDR1 SEHNR, CDR2 FQNEAQ (reference sequence). This CDR3 contains 15 residues. Between the trimmed V and J ends, which lost 1 base and 7 bases, there was a span of 13 bases. CDR3 amino acids: CASSLGQYWGEKLFF. For the CDR3, the DNA is TGTGCCAGCAGCTTAGGACAGTACTGGGGTGAAAAACTGTTTTTT.

This chain joins TRBV5-8 and TRBJ1-1, with D possibly TRBD1 on 5 matching bases. The germline V gene encodes CDR1 SGHTS and CDR2 YDEGEE. The CDR3 consists of 12 residues. Trimming left V 2 bases short and J 7 bases short, with 9 bases between. CDR3 sequence (DNA): TGTGCCAGCAGCTTATCCAGGGTTGAAGCTTTCTTT. It codes for CASSLSRVEAFF.

V and J are TRBV2 and TRBJ2-4; D uncertain. V gave up 2 bases and J gave up 11 bases, with 13 bases separating them. The CDR3 runs to 13 residues. CDR1 is SNHLY and CDR2 is FYNNEI in the germline V gene. The CDR3 region has the DNA TGTGCCAGCAGTGAAACGGCAGGAGAACTTCAGTACTTC. This gives the protein CASSETAGELQYF.

J is TRBJ2-4 and V is TRBV28; 12 nucleotides agree with TRBD1. The V segment lost 3 bases and the J segment 8 bases; nucleotides outside the gene matches: 5. This CDR3 is built from 15 residues. CDR1 is MDHEN and CDR2 is SYDVKM in the germline V gene. The CDR3 DNA reads TGTGCCAGCAGTTTCGGGACAGGGGGCAATGACATTCAGTACTTC. It codes for CASSFGTGGNDIQYF. Combining the CDR3 with reference TRBV28 and TRBJ2-4 gives the whole variable domain DVKVTQSSRYLVKRTGEKVFLECVQDMDHENMFWYRQDPGLGLRLIYFSYDVKMKEKGDIPEGYSVSREKKERFSLILESASTNQTSMYLCASSFGTGGNDIQYFGAGTRLSVL.

A single count supports this clone. CDR3 protein: CASSFGPGTYNEQFF. CDR3 sequence (DNA): TGCGCCAGCAGCTTTGGGCCAGGGACCTACAATGAGCAGTTCTTC. This rearrangement joins TRBV5-1 to TRBJ2-1; possible D gene TRBD1, 5 bases. Germline CDR1 and CDR2: SGHRS and YFSETQ. Between the trimmed V and J ends, which lost 2 bases and 2 bases, there was a span of 11 bases. The CDR3 contains 15 residues.

This clone was seen only a few times. The chain carries TRBV19 and TRBJ1-3, with unresolved D. Germline assignment: CDR1 LNHDA and CDR2 SQIVND (reference sequence). The CDR3 consists of 16 residues. V dropped 6 bases and J dropped 0 bases, with 15 bases sitting between them. The CDR3 nucleotides read TGTGCCAGTAGGAGCACAGCGGCGAACTCTGGAAACACCATATATTTT. Protein sequence: CASRSTAANSGNTIYF. Drawing the rest from reference TRBV19 and TRBJ1-3, the complete variable domain is DGGITQSPKYLFRKEGQNVTLSCEQNLNHDAMYWYRQDPGQGLRLIYYSQIVNDFQKGDIAEGYSVSREKKESFPLTVTSAQKNPTAFYLCASRSTAANSGNTIYFGEGSWLTVV.

This clone was counted once. The rearrangement joins TRBV15 to TRBJ2-7; unclear D gene. V was shortened by 1 base and J by 6 bases, with 7 bases between the two germline ends. From germline, CDR1 is LNHNV and CDR2 YYDKDF (reference sequence). The CDR3 runs to 12 residues. The CDR3 here is CATSRGMGEQYF. The CDR3 DNA sequence: TGTGCCACCAGCAGAGGTATGGGCGAGCAGTACTTC.

The chain couples TRBV18 to TRBJ2-3; 10 bases are shared with TRBD2. This CDR3 region has 18 residues. Trimming took 5 bases from V and 0 from J; bases not matched to a gene: 11. Germline assignment: CDR1 KGHSH and CDR2 LQKENI. Written as DNA, the CDR3 is TGTGCCAGCTCAATAACCCCCTTGACTAGCGGGAGCACAGATACGCAGTATTTT. It specifies CASSITPLTSGSTDTQYF.

V gene TRBV5-1 combines with J gene TRBJ1-1; D is undetermined. V lost 0 bases and J lost 7, with 13 bases in between. CDR3 length equals 14 residues. Germline V gene data show CDR1 as SGHRS and CDR2 as YFSETQ. As DNA, the CDR3 is TGCGCCAGCAGCTTGGGCGCGGCCTGGATTGAAGCTTTCTTT. This encodes CASSLGAAWIEAFF.

The chain carries TRBV29-1 and TRBJ2-7, with 7 bases identical to TRBD1. Germline V gives CDR1 SQVTM, CDR2 ANQGSEA. Trimming removed 4 bases from V and 1 base from J; junction bases left unmatched: 4. The CDR3 runs 13 residues. The CDR3 DNA sequence: TGCAGCGTTGGGGACAGTCTTTCCTACGAGCAGTACTTC. Translated: CSVGDSLSYEQYF.

The genes are TRBV6-4 and TRBJ1-2, with TRBD1 matching over 10 bases. CDR1 and CDR2 (germline): MRHNA, SNTAGT. V gave up 7 bases and J gave up 6 bases; unmatched junction bases: 5. The CDR3 consists of 13 residues. The CDR3 loop is CASNTGTGDGYTF. CDR3 DNA: TGTGCCAGCAACACCGGGACAGGGGATGGCTACACCTTC.

The chain recombines TRBV5-1 with TRBJ2-7; either TRBD1 or TRBD2 may fit D (6 bases each). The CDR3 has 13 residues. Germline assignment: CDR1 SGHRS and CDR2 YFSETQ. Trimming took off 5 bases at V and 4 bases at J, with 13 bases between the two ends. The CDR3 bases are TGCGCCAGCAGAATAGGGGGGAATTACGAGCAGTACTTC. This sequence encodes CASRIGGNYEQYF.

Turning to this clone: Relative to the germline gene, one junction end is altered; a read error may explain this. CDR3 region: CASSGGPFNGQFF. The CDR3 DNA reads TGTGCCAGCAGCGGGGGACCGTTCAATGGGCAGTTCTTC. This chain links TRBV5-4 with TRBJ2-1; D assignment may be TRBD1 or TRBD2 (5 bases each). Germline CDR1 and CDR2: SGHNT and YYREEE (reference sequence). The CDR3 length is 13 residues. Complete variable domain (other parts from reference TRBV5-4 and TRBJ2-1): ETGVTQSPTHLIKTRGQQVTLRCSSQSGHNTVSWYQQALGQGPQFIFQYYREEENGRGNFPPRFSGLQFPNYSSELNVNALELDDSALYLCASSGGPFNGQFFGPGTRLTVL.

Details on this clone: Additional DNA sequences in this sample encode the identical CDR3. This rearrangement joins TRBV9 to TRBJ2-5; 11 nucleotides agree with TRBD2. From germline, CDR1 is SGDLS and CDR2 YYNGEE. V lost 0 bases to trimming and J lost 5 bases; unmatched junction nucleotides: 3. The CDR3 consists of 15 residues. The CDR3 loop is CASSVGVAGGETQYF. The CDR3 nucleotides are TGTGCCAGCAGCGTAGGAGTAGCGGGGGGGGAGACCCAGTACTTC.

This chain uses TRBV19 with TRBJ2-2; D may be TRBD1 (6 bases). Germline values: CDR1 LNHDA, CDR2 SQIVND (reference sequence). The CDR3 length is 18 residues. V was pared by 4 bases and J by 1 base, with 19 bases between. CDR3 nucleotides: TGTGCCAGTAGTACCCGACTCTCAGGGGCGATGAACACCGGGGAGCTGTTTTTT. Its translation: CASSTRLSGAMNTGELFF.